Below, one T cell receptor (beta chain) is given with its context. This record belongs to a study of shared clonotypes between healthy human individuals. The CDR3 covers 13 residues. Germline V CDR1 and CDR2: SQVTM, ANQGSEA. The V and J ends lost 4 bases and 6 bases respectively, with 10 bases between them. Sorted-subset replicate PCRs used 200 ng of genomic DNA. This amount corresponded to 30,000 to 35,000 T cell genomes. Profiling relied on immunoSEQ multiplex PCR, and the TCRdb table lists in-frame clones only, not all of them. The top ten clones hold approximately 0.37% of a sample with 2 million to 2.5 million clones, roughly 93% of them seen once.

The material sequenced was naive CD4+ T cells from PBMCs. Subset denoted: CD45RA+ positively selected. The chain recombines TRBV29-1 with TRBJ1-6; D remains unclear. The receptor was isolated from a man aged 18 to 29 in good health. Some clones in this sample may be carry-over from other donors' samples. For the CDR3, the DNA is TGCAGCGTTGGATCGTCAGCTAATTCACCCCTCCACTTT. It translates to CSVGSSANSPLHF.